A single sample gave rise to the 11 T cell receptor beta chains below, sequenced in a study of beta chain features in type 1 diabetes. The study reverse transcribed the entire isolated RNA, so it sequenced expressed TCRB transcripts. Using immunoSEQ multiplex PCR, the repertoire was profiled, and TCRdb retains in-frame clones only, with some absent. This table holds some 15,000 clones, over 40% found once. Input material: stem cell memory CD4+ T cells from blood. These receptor sequences come from a woman in her 40s in good health.

The rearrangement uses TRBV5-6 and TRBJ2-7; TRBD1 matches at 10 bases. With 2 bases clipped from V and 5 bases from J, the junction kept 4 bases outside the gene matches. The CDR3 extends over 14 amino acids. Germline loops: CDR1 SGHDT, CDR2 YYEEEE. CDR3 DNA sequence: TGTGCCAGCAGCTTACCGGGACAGGGGAACGAGCAGTACTTC. Protein product: CASSLPGQGNEQYF.

This clone has only a few counts. V and J are TRBV11-2 and TRBJ2-3; 9 nucleotides align to TRBD2. Germline values: CDR1 SGHAT, CDR2 FQNNGV. The CDR3 is made up of 16 amino acids. V trimming: 2 bases; J trimming: 3 bases; junction bases outside the gene matches: 6. CDR3 DNA: TGTGCCAGCAGCTTAAGGCTGCGGGGGGGAACAGATACGCAGTATTTT. Its protein product is CASSLRLRGGTDTQYF.

V usage is TRBV15 and J usage is TRBJ1-5; a weak D match, TRBD1 (5 bases). The CDR3 is made up of 15 amino acids. The germline V and J ends were trimmed by 5 bases and 2 bases, with 13 bases remaining between them. The germline V gene encodes CDR1 LNHNV and CDR2 YYDKDF (reference sequence). CDR3 nucleotide sequence: TGTGCCACCAGCTGGGGCGATAGTCGCAATCAGCCCCAGCATTTT. This encodes CATSWGDSRNQPQHF.

The sample holds a few counts of this clone. The chain couples TRBV6-1 to TRBJ1-5; 7 bases are shared with TRBD1. The V segment lost 6 bases and the J segment 2 bases; nucleotides outside the gene matches: 4. Germline V CDR1 and CDR2: MNHNS, SASEGT. This CDR3 is 14 amino acids long. The chain's CDR3 is CASSPGTGNQPQHF. In DNA, the CDR3 is TGTGCCAGCAGCCCCGGGACAGGCAATCAGCCCCAGCATTTT.

In this sample, this clone turned up a few times. The chain employs TRBV6-5 and TRBJ1-5; D perhaps matches TRBD1 (6 bases). The CDR3 loop spans 13 amino acids. Germline loops: CDR1 MNHEY, CDR2 SVGAGI. The V and J ends lost 8 bases and 3 bases respectively, with 11 bases between them. The CDR3 sequence: CASQPGANQPQHF. CDR3 DNA: TGTGCCAGCCAGCCAGGGGCCAATCAGCCCCAGCATTTT.

This sequence joins TRBV23-1 and TRBJ1-2, with 7 bases aligning to TRBD1. TRBV23-1 falls under the ORF class, with uncertain function. The CDR3 covers 17 residues. Trimming cost V 2 bases and J 1 base; bases outside gene matches: 10. CDR3 region: CASSQLPPDRFNYGYTF. In DNA, the CDR3 is TGCGCCAGCAGTCAACTTCCCCCGGACAGGTTTAACTATGGCTACACCTTC.

The chain is built from TRBV4-3 and TRBJ2-3; the match to TRBD1 covers 7 bases. The junction had 5 bases not matched to a gene; V was cut back by 1 base and J by 1 base. The CDR3 contains 16 residues. From germline, CDR1 is LGHNA and CDR2 YSLEER. The CDR3 spells CASSQVMGQRTDTQYF. The CDR3 DNA reads as TGCGCCAGCAGCCAAGTTATGGGACAGCGCACAGATACGCAGTATTTT.

The CDR3 sequence is CASSGSQANTEAFF. CDR3 in DNA: TGCGCCAGCAGCGGGTCACAGGCGAACACTGAAGCTTTCTTT. J is TRBJ1-1 and V is TRBV5-1; maybe TRBD1 (5 bases). The germline gives CDR1 SGHRS, CDR2 YFSETQ. The V gene lost 4 bases and the J gene lost 1 base, with 11 bases spanning the gap. The CDR3 consists of 14 residues.

The V and J genes are TRBV10-1 and TRBJ2-7; tentatively, D is TRBD2 (5 bases). Germline CDR1 is WNHNN and CDR2 is SYGVQD (reference sequence). This CDR3 has 11 amino acids. Trimming shortened V by 9 bases and J by 4 bases, and 10 bases separated the two germline ends. The CDR3 nucleotides are TGCGCCAGTGGCCGGGGTTACGAGCAGTACTTC. This sequence encodes CASGRGYEQYF.

This clone showed up just a few times. This chain joins TRBV4-2 and TRBJ2-3, with D tentatively TRBD1 (5 bases). With 1 base removed from V and 3 bases from J, the gap between germline ends came to 17 bases. The CDR3 sequence is 17 residues long. CDR1 is LGHNA and CDR2 is YNFKEQ in the germline V gene. The CDR3 sequence: CASSQGVGWQGTDTQYF. Here the CDR3 DNA reads TGTGCCAGCAGCCAAGGGGTCGGTTGGCAGGGTACAGATACGCAGTATTTT.

This clone was detected only a few times. This chain joins TRBV5-1 and TRBJ2-5, with D unclear. The CDR3 spans 14 residues. In germline, CDR1 is SGHRS, CDR2 YFSETQ. With 0 bases removed from V and 5 bases from J, the gap between germline ends came to 11 bases. The CDR3 coding sequence is TGCGCCAGCAGCTTGGAGGTGCCCGGGGAGACCCAGTACTTC. Amino acids: CASSLEVPGETQYF.